This T cell receptor beta chain was retrieved from a study of blood T cells in healthy people across ages. A few counts support this clonotype. The target antigen is unknown. Germline V CDR1 and CDR2: SQVTM, ANQGSEA. The V end was cut by 0 bases, the J end by 6 bases, with 11 bases between. The CDR3 contains 13 residues. Study-wide results and caveats: Unknown CMV status may confound age-related changes in expanded clones.

Alongside a J-beta primer mix, a sample-barcoded 5' primer served in a second PCR lasting roughly 7 to 11 cycles. TCRdb processed the 5' RACE reads anew with MiXCR; each CDR3 protein has one entry. The table lists about 1.4 million distinct CDR3 sequences, roughly 60% of them singletons. The sequence was obtained from a man between 18 and 29 years old in good health. This chain links TRBV29-1 with TRBJ1-2; D unresolved. The sequenced sample was blood. The CDR3: CSVEDPGWDGYTF. In nucleotides, the CDR3 is TGCAGCGTTGAAGATCCGGGCTGGGATGGCTACACCTTC.